This T cell receptor beta chain was identified during a study of molecular identifiers for immune sequencing clone quantification. A word on this clonotype: The junction and the germline gene differ at one end; a read error may be behind it.

MiXCR, applied by TCRdb to the PCR reads, yields one record per CDR3 protein. Altogether a few hundred thousand distinct CDR3 sequences are present, less than 30% being singletons, with the ten largest covering under 0.8%. A CD8+CD4-CCR7+CD45RA+ gate was used to sort naive CD8 T cells. The sequence was collected from a human donor in good health. Some libraries in this study had Jurkat cell RNA spiked in. The sample was naive CD8+ T cells from blood, with Jurkat cell RNA spiked in. The subset denotes: FACS-sorted CD8+CD4-CCR7+CD45RA+ naive T cells.

CDR3 protein: CVSSNWYEAFF. CDR3 in DNA: TGTGTCAGCAGCAATTGGTATGAAGCTTTCTTT. V gene TRBV2 combines with J gene TRBJ1-1; D remains unclear. Germline CDR1 SNHLY, CDR2 FYNNEI. The CDR3 contains 11 residues.